The entry below describes one T cell receptor (beta chain). There is no known antigen for this receptor. One base away there is no much larger clone; base qualities are not given. This entry comes from a study of T-cell memory formation after mild COVID-19 (dated by TCRdb to 2020 to 2022). Notes on the research overall: TCR sequence clusters from the two donors were found to be largely donor specific. In two donors, T-cell clones that expanded and contracted after mild COVID-19 were tracked by sequencing TCRalpha and TCRbeta repertoires over time. Two young, previously healthy adult volunteers, one female and one male, were included in the cohort.

Ficoll-Paque density gradient centrifugation was the method used to isolate PBMCs. The sequencer was an Illumina NovaSeq 6000. TCRalpha and TCRbeta cDNA libraries were built by 5'RACE with constant-segment primers, adding sample barcodes and unique molecular identifiers. Trizol reagent was used to extract RNA from every sample. The libraries were amplified in two PCR steps, and the second step added a second sample barcode and Illumina TruSeq adapters. Sequencing of libraries was performed on an Illumina NovaSeq with 2 x 150 bp paired-end reads. For the original study's pipeline: Reads were demultiplexed and collapsed into UMI-guided consensus sequences with migec v1.2.7. Using mixcr v2.1.11, UMI consensuses were aligned to TRA and TRB V and J templates and then assembled into clonotypes. Clonotypes were classified as expanded or contracted when called significant by both edgeR and NoisET, with noise models trained on biological replicates. edgeR calls used a false discovery rate-adjusted p below 0.01 and a log2 fold-change threshold of 1. As an exploratory analysis of dynamics, PCA with hierarchical clustering was applied to max-normalized trajectories of the 1000 most abundant clonotypes. Each responding clone was given a CD4 or CD8 phenotype based on the CD4+ and CD8+ repertoires, which had been sequenced separately. TCRdb passed the public sequencing reads through fastp at Q25 and MiXCR, retaining productive beta sequences. Each entry merges the rows of one CDR3 protein and shows their most common DNA and genes. None of the V and J calls come from the authors' own analysis; TCRdb made them. The sample table records about 390,000 distinct CDR3 sequences; 20% to 25% of these occur just once. The biggest ten clones account for about 12% of the sample.

Results and caveats for the whole study, not just this receptor: Clones contracting from day 15 to 85 had balanced CD4/CD8 phenotypes, while a second wave expanding from day 15 to 37 was biased towards CD4+. Some responding clones were detected in pre-infection memory, which suggested that pre-existing cross-reactive memory T cells had joined the SARS-CoV-2 response. Contracting CD4+ clones were located mainly in the CM and EM memory subsets, whereas CD8+ clones were found to be enriched in EMRA. Only two mild cases were covered by the study, and larger cohorts that include severe cases with pre-infection samples were considered necessary. The second-wave clones that peaked on day 37 were not confirmed to be SARS-CoV-2 specific.

This receptor was identified in an adult woman who had mild COVID-19 (a few samples of this study predate the infection). The sample titles of this study are shuffled in the database, so cell type and time point are left out; the donor was told from shared clones. Material: PBMCs or a T cell subset sorted from them (not recorded which).

The nucleotide sequence is TGTGCCACGGCTCAGGGACCCGGTAACTATGGCTACACCTTC. Its protein product is CATAQGPGNYGYTF. The chain is encoded by TRBV24-1 joined to TRBJ1-2; matching of 5 bases hints at TRBD1 as the D gene. Via the germline V gene, CDR1 is KGHDR and CDR2 SFDVKD. The CDR3 contains 14 residues, cysteine and phenylalanine counted. Only the CDR3 DNA is retained, 42 bases long and in frame from the first base. At the junction V is shortened by 10 bases and J by 1 base, with 15 bases in between.